This TCR beta chain was profiled in a study of blood T cell repertoires in COVID-19. Study-level background: The United States, Italy and Spain supplied acute and convalescent COVID-19 samples.

V shed 0 bases and J shed 3 bases, with 9 bases lying between them. The CDR3 is made up of 15 amino acids. Germline V gives CDR1 GTSNPN, CDR2 SVGIG (reference sequence). In the original analysis: Amplification of reference gene primers provided the estimated nucleated cell counts. Assay used: immunoSEQ multiplex PCR; TCRdb lists only in-frame clones, some missing. V, J and clone size were drawn from that table, and D and trimming were deduced from the DNA. The sample includes 150,000 to 200,000 clones, 65% to 85% of them seen just once. Sequenced: peripheral blood. The TCR originated in a woman younger than 45 with acute or convalescent COVID-19. V usage is TRBV30 and J usage is TRBJ2-6; TRBD2 is a possible D gene (5 bases). CDR3 DNA: TGTGCCTGGAGTGTTGGAGGTTTTGGGGCCAACGTCCTGACTTTC. Translation: CAWSVGGFGANVLTF. Filled out from reference TRBV30 and TRBJ2-6, the complete variable domain reads SQTIHQWPATLVQPVGSPLSLECTVEGTSNPNLYWYRQAAGRGLQLLFYSVGIGQISSEVPQNLSASRPQDRQFILSSKKLLLSDSGFYLCAWSVGGFGANVLTFGAGSRLTVL.